Given below is one TCR beta chain in context. This record comes from a study of blood T cell repertoires in COVID-19. Study-level background: There were acute and convalescent COVID-19 samples, and they came from the United States, Italy and Spain.

Germline CDR1 is SNHLY and CDR2 is FYNNEI. J was trimmed by 8 bases and V by 11 bases; bases with no gene match: 6. The CDR3 has 12 residues. Using immunoSEQ multiplex PCR, the repertoire was profiled, and TCRdb retains in-frame clones only, with some absent. The sample has roughly 190,000 clones, roughly 91% seen once. The sample taken for sequencing was peripheral blood. The clonotype was recovered from a man aged 40-55 years with active or convalescent COVID-19. This chain connects TRBV2 to TRBJ1-4, with 9 bases fitting TRBD1. This chain's CDR3 is CAGRGQGEKLFF. The CDR3 DNA sequence: TGTGCCGGAAGAGGACAGGGGGAAAAACTGTTTTTT.